Listed here are 19 T cell receptor beta chains from one sample, sequenced in a study of T cell responses to AZD1222 COVID-19 vaccine. Sequencing was performed with immunoSEQ multiplex PCR; in TCRdb, only in-frame clones are kept and a portion is missing. The sample consists of about 170,000 clones, roughly nine tenths of them appearing once. The material was peripheral blood, obtained 28 days after the second AZD1222 dose. The receptors come from an adult who received the AZD1222 COVID-19 vaccine.

The chain employs TRBV19 and TRBJ2-7; the D call may be TRBD1 or TRBD2 (6 bases each). The CDR3 spans 15 residues. Germline assignment: CDR1 LNHDA and CDR2 SQIVND (reference sequence). Trimming cost V 7 bases and J 6 bases, with 22 bases left between them. CDR3 sequence reads: CASTFTGPGSVEQYF. In nucleotides, the CDR3 is TGTGCCAGTACCTTTACAGGGCCCGGGAGCGTCGAGCAGTACTTC.

V and J are TRBV2 and TRBJ2-3; D possibly corresponds to TRBD1 (6 bases). Trimming took 6 bases from V and 2 from J, leaving 12 bases between them. Germline values: CDR1 SNHLY, CDR2 FYNNEI. This CDR3 contains 14 residues. CDR3 sequence: CASSGQTNTDTQYF. The CDR3 coding sequence is TGTGCCAGCAGCGGACAGACAAACACAGATACGCAGTATTTT.

The chain employs TRBV11-2 and TRBJ2-7, with D perhaps matching TRBD1 (5 bases). CDR1 and CDR2 from the germline V gene are SGHAT and FQNNGV. The CDR3 runs to 15 residues. The germline V and J ends were trimmed by 1 base and 3 bases, with 13 bases remaining between them. CDR3 sequence (DNA): TGTGCCAGCAGCTTAGGAGTAAGGCAGGGCTACGAGCAGTACTTC. The encoded protein is CASSLGVRQGYEQYF.

This chain links TRBV21-1 with TRBJ1-6. TRBV21-1 is reported as a pseudogene. This CDR3 is 10 amino acids long. The CDR3 loop reads CARNNSPLHF. CDR3 bases: TGTGCCAGGAATAATTCACCCCTCCACTTT.

Here the CDR3 DNA reads TGTGCCAGCAGAGATACAGGGGATTCACCCCTCCACTTT. Protein product: CASRDTGDSPLHF. The chain recombines TRBV6-5 with TRBJ1-6, with 7 bases aligning to TRBD1. The trim removed 6 bases at V and 8 bases at J, leaving 4 bases unmatched. The CDR3 has 13 amino acids. Germline CDR1 and CDR2: MNHEY and SVGAGI.

On this clone itself: Within the sample, other DNA sequences also encode this same CDR3. This sequence joins TRBV18 and TRBJ1-5; maybe TRBD1 (5 bases). This CDR3 is built from 15 residues. Germline CDR1 reads KGHSH; CDR2 reads LQKENI. Trimming removed 2 bases from V and 2 bases from J, with 10 bases in between. The CDR3 sequence: CASSPGTGGNQPQHF. CDR3 nucleotides: TGTGCCAGCTCACCAGGCACAGGAGGCAATCAGCCCCAGCATTTT. The full variable domain, in which reference TRBV18 and TRBJ1-5 provide the parts outside the CDR3, is NAGVMQNPRHLVRRRGQEARLRCSPMKGHSHVYWYRQLPEEGLKFMVYLQKENIIDESGMPKERFSAEFPKEGPSILRIQQVVRGDSAAYFCASSPGTGGNQPQHFGDGTRLSIL.

This sequence joins TRBV6-5 and TRBJ1-1; TRBD1 might be the D (5 bases). CDR1 is MNHEY, CDR2 SVGAGI, per germline. The V end was cut by 6 bases, the J end by 1 base, with 12 bases between. This CDR3 has 14 amino acids. The CDR3 nucleotides are TGTGCCAGCAGGGGGGGGACGGCGAACACTGAAGCTTTCTTT. This encodes CASRGGTANTEAFF.

V usage is TRBV7-6 and J usage is TRBJ2-1, with TRBD1 matching over 10 bases. Trimming at V came to 3 bases and at J to 6 bases, leaving 5 bases not matched to a gene. The CDR3 length is 15 residues. Germline V gives CDR1 SGHVS, CDR2 FNYEAQ. The CDR3 protein is CASSFAGTGVNEQFF. DNA for the CDR3: TGTGCCAGCAGCTTTGCCGGGACAGGGGTCAATGAGCAGTTCTTC.

V usage is TRBV2 and J usage is TRBJ1-5, with D uncertain. Germline assignment: CDR1 SNHLY and CDR2 FYNNEI. This CDR3 comprises 16 residues. Trimming pared 7 bases from V and 6 bases from J, leaving 22 bases between. The CDR3 reads CASNSLGGQAGQPQHF. The CDR3 coding sequence is TGTGCCAGCAATAGCCTGGGAGGTCAAGCGGGTCAGCCCCAGCATTTT.

V and J are TRBV2 and TRBJ1-5, with 8 bases that match TRBD1. Germline loops: CDR1 SNHLY, CDR2 FYNNEI. Germline trimming cut 6 bases from V and 2 bases from J; bases unmatched to any gene: 6. This CDR3 comprises 15 residues. CDR3 sequence (DNA): TGTGCCAGCAGGGGGGAGACAGGGGGCAATCAGCCCCAGCATTTT. Translation: CASRGETGGNQPQHF. Using reference TRBV2 and TRBJ1-5 for the parts outside the CDR3, the full variable domain is EPEVTQTPSHQVTQMGQEVILRCVPISNHLYFYWYRQILGQKVEFLVSFYNNEISEKSEIFDDQFSVERPDGSNFTLKIRSTKLEDSAMYFCASRGETGGNQPQHFGDGTRLSIL.

As to this clone: The junction does not match germline at one end; this may be a read error. This rearrangement joins TRBV6-6 to TRBJ2-3; 10 nucleotides agree with TRBD1. CDR3 length: 16 residues. The germline V gene encodes CDR1 MNHNY and CDR2 SVGAGI (reference sequence). The CDR3 here is CASSSSGTGASDTQCF. The CDR3 bases are TGTGCCAGCAGTTCATCGGGGACAGGGGCCTCAGATACGCAGTGTTTT.

V usage is TRBV6-6 and J usage is TRBJ2-7, with 9 bases lining up with TRBD1. Germline V gives CDR1 MNHNY, CDR2 SVGAGI (reference sequence). The CDR3 has 16 amino acids. V trimming: 3 bases; J trimming: 2 bases; junction bases outside the gene matches: 8. CDR3 loop: CASSYGHWTGAYEQYF. In DNA form, the CDR3 reads TGTGCCAGCAGTTATGGACATTGGACAGGGGCCTACGAGCAGTACTTC.

V and J are TRBV12-3 or TRBV12-4 and TRBJ1-1; D is ambiguous. The CDR3 loop spans 13 amino acids. Trimming removed 6 bases at V and 3 bases at J, with 11 bases between. CDR3 sequence: CASRRQIHTEAFF. The CDR3 coding sequence is TGTGCCAGCAGAAGGCAGATACACACTGAAGCTTTCTTT.

In its sample, this clone was seen once. The chain employs TRBV9 and TRBJ2-3; D is uncertain. The germline CDR1 and CDR2 sequences are SGDLS and YYNGEE. CDR3 size: 13 residues. Trimming removed 6 bases at V and 5 bases at J, with 13 bases between. This chain's CDR3 is CASTYQVGDTQYF. For the CDR3, the DNA is TGTGCCAGCACCTATCAGGTAGGAGATACGCAGTATTTT.

The gene calls are TRBV5-5 and TRBJ2-1, with D hard to call. Germline V gene data show CDR1 as SGHKS and CDR2 as YYEKEE (reference sequence). The CDR3 totals 16 residues. Trimming removed 0 bases at V and 6 bases at J, with 16 bases between. The CDR3 sequence is CASSLAGDQLVNEQFF. The CDR3 bases are TGTGCCAGCAGCTTGGCCGGTGACCAACTGGTCAATGAGCAGTTCTTC.

The rearrangement links TRBV9 to TRBJ1-1; no firm D call. From germline, CDR1 is SGDLS and CDR2 YYNGEE. This CDR3 contains 16 residues. V was clipped by 2 bases and J by 1 base, with 15 bases between them. In DNA, the CDR3 is TGTGCCAGCAGCGTGGGATCCCCAAATGCGAACACTGAAGCTTTCTTT. It translates to CASSVGSPNANTEAFF.

This clone appeared a single time. The gene calls are TRBV29-1 and TRBJ2-5; no clear D gene. Germline V gives CDR1 SQVTM, CDR2 ANQGSEA. This CDR3 contains 13 residues. Trimming cost V 4 bases and J 1 base, with 10 bases left between them. CDR3 region: CSVGGSAQETQYF. DNA of the CDR3: TGCAGCGTTGGAGGCAGCGCCCAAGAGACCCAGTACTTC. Looking up the rest from reference TRBV29-1 and TRBJ2-5 gives the full variable domain: SAVISQKPSRDICQRGTSLTIQCQVDSQVTMMFWYRQQPGQSLTLIATANQGSEATYESGFVIDKFPISRPNLTFSTLTVSNMSPEDSSIYLCSVGGSAQETQYFGPGTRLLVL.

The chain uses TRBV9 and TRBJ2-6; a weak D match, TRBD1 (5 bases). Germline V gene lookup returns CDR1 SGDLS and CDR2 YYNGEE. The length of the CDR3 is 16 residues. Trimming shortened V by 0 bases and J by 2 bases, and 9 bases separated the two germline ends. The CDR3 is CASSVAFRAGANVLTF. CDR3 in DNA: TGTGCCAGCAGCGTAGCTTTCAGGGCTGGGGCCAACGTCCTGACTTTC.

The J gene is TRBJ1-4, the V gene TRBV5-6; D is undetermined. Trimming shortened V by 2 bases and J by 2 bases, and 10 bases separated the two germline ends. Germline CDR1 and CDR2: SGHDT and YYEEEE. The CDR3 sequence is 15 residues long. The CDR3 DNA reads TGTGCCAGCAGCTTTACTTGGAGGACTAATGAAAAACTGTTTTTT. Translated, it gives CASSFTWRTNEKLFF.